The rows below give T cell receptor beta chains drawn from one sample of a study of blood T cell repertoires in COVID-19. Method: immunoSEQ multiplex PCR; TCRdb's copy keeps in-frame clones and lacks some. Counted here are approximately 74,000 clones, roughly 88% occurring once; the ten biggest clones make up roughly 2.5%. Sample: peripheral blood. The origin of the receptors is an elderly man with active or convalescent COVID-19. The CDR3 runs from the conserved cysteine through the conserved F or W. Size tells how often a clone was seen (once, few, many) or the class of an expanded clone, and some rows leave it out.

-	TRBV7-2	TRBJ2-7	CASSLAPGTYEQYF
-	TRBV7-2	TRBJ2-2	CASSLRSNTGELFF
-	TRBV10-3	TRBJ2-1	CAISEGQTEQFF
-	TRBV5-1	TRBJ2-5	CASSLARQGNYQETQYF
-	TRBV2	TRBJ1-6	CASSFYRGRNSPLHF
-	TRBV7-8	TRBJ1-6	CASSRNQVLSYNSPLHF
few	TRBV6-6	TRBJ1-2	CASSYLRGQGRDGYTF
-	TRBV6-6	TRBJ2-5	CASSHGLAGETQYF
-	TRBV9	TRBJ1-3	CASSVLPAQGAGGNTIYF
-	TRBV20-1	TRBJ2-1	CSASPSGRGNEQFF
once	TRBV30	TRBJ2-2	CAWRSTRRGGELFF
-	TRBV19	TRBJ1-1	CASSIGIQTEAFF
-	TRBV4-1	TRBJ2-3	CASSQGNRPGPTDTQYF
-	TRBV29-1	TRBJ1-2	CSVGTGEYGYTF
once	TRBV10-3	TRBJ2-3	CAISVDLRTDTQYF
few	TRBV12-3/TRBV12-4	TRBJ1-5	CASSLVVNQPQHF
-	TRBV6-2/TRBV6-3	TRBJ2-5	CASSYEAGGTRRETQYF
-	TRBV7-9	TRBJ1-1	CASSPQGNTEAFF
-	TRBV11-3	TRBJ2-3	CASSLAGGTSSDTQYF
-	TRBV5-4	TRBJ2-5	CASSSRGPETQYF
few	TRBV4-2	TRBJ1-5	CASSQADRGGWQPQHF
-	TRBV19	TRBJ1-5	CASSWGQGDQPQHF
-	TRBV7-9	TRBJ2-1	CASETVTYNEQFF
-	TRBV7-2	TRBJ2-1	CASSASTQGQFF
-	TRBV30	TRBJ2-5	CAWSVGQGETQYF
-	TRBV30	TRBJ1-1	CAWSVNTPGTGGTEAFF
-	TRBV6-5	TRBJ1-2	CASSYSSGSLGYTF
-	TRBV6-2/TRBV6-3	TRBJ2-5	CASSYSDRAPQETQYF
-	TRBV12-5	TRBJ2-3	CASGLGTGSTDTQYF
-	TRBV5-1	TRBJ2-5	CASSLGAGERTQYF
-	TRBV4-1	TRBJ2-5	CASSQVPTPQETQYF
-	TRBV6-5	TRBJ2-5	CASRDTGGRGRTQYF
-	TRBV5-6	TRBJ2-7	CASSRLGDSYEQYF
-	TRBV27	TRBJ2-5	CASSLRGLAGATPRETQYF
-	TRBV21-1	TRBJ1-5	CASKNPMAGGNNQPQHF
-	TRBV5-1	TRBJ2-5	CASSFSGGVESQYF
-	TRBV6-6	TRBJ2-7	CASSYSRDSLTYEQYF
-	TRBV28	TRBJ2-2	CASQQGTTGELFF
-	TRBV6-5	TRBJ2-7	CASSYGAGGTYEQYF
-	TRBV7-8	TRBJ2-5	CASSLGPRAPETQYF
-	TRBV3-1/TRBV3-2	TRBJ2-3	CASSRAGGPTDTQYF
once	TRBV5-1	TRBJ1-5	CASSLEGYSNQPQHF
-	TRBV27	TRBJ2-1	CASSSQGLSYNEQFF
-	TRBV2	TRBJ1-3	CASRESSGSSGNTIYF
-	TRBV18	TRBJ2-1	CASSPRLAGEYNEQFF
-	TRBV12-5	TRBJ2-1	CASGFRGLAGAPLLNEQFF
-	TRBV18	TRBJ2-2	CASSLEVGTGELFF